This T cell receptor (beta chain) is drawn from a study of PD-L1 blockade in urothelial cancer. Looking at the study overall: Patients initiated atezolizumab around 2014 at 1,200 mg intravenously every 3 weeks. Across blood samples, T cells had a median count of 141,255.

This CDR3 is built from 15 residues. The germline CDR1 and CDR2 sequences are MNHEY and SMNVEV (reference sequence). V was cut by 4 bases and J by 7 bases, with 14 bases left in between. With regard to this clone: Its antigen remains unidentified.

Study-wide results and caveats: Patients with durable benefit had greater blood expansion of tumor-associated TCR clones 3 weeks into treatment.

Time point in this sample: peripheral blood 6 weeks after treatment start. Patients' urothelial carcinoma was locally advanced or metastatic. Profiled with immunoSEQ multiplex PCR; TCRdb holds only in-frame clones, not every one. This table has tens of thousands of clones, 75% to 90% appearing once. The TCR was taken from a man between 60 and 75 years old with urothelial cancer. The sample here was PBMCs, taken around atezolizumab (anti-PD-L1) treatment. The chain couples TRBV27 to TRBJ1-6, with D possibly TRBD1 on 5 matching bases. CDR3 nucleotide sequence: TGTGCCAGCAGTTCCGACGACAGAGAGAATTCACCCCTCCACTTT. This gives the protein CASSSDDRENSPLHF.